Each of the 23 T cell receptor beta chains below was sequenced from the same sample in a study of T cells in Graves' hyperthyroidism and ophthalmopathy. Authors of the study amplified TCR beta CDR3 regions from RNA transcripts. A set of HTBI primers served as the primers for a first-round RT-PCR of the TCR CDR3. MiXCR, applied by TCRdb to the multiplex PCR reads, yields one record per CDR3 protein. The table records 280,000 or so distinct CDR3 sequences, around 25% of them present only once. The sequenced sample consisted of blood. The source is a man aged 35-49 years with Graves' hyperthyroidism that later progressed to Graves' ophthalmopathy.

The rearrangement joins TRBV6-2 or TRBV6-3 to TRBJ2-7; D uncertain. Germline values: CDR1 MNHEY, CDR2 SVGEGT. V gave up 6 bases and J gave up 4 bases, with 13 bases separating them. This CDR3 contains 13 residues. The CDR3 loop is CASRSTVEYEQYF. In DNA, the CDR3 is TGTGCCAGCAGATCGACTGTAGAATACGAGCAGTACTTC.

This chain joins TRBV28 and TRBJ2-5; possible D gene TRBD1, 5 bases. From germline, CDR1 is MDHEN and CDR2 SYDVKM. The CDR3 loop spans 14 amino acids. V dropped 3 bases and J dropped 5 bases, with 13 bases sitting between them. The DNA of the CDR3 is TGTGCCAGCAGTTTGGTGGCAGGGTTTGAGACCCAGTACTTC. This encodes CASSLVAGFETQYF.

This clonotype was recorded at least ten times. The J gene is TRBJ1-5, the V gene TRBV6-1, with D perhaps TRBD1 (6 bases). Between the trimmed V and J ends, which lost 5 bases and 5 bases, there was a span of 13 bases. CDR3 length: 14 amino acids. CDR1 is MNHNS, CDR2 SASEGT, per germline. CDR3 loop: CASSTRGGDQPQHF. The CDR3 DNA reads TGTGCCAGCAGTACGAGGGGGGGAGATCAGCCCCAGCATTTT.

The V call is TRBV28, the J call TRBJ1-2; D call uncertain. The germline V gene encodes CDR1 MDHEN and CDR2 SYDVKM. This CDR3 has 12 residues. The V gene lost 6 bases and the J gene lost 3 bases, with 8 bases spanning the gap. CDR3 sequence: CASSTADYGYTF. DNA for the CDR3: TGTGCCAGCAGCACGGCTGACTATGGCTACACCTTC.

This clonotype was counted at least ten times. This chain links TRBV13 with TRBJ2-7; TRBD1 aligns across 7 bases. CDR3 length: 16 residues. Germline CDR1 reads PRHDT; CDR2 reads FYEKMQ (reference sequence). V shed 4 bases and J 2 bases; nucleotides not matched to a gene: 11. As DNA, the CDR3 is TGTGCCAGCAGCTCCCCGGGACAGAACCCCGCCTACGAGCAGTACTTC. It translates to CASSSPGQNPAYEQYF.

This clonotype appeared many times. The V gene is TRBV27, the J gene TRBJ1-2, with D possibly being TRBD1 (5 bases). CDR3 length: 14 amino acids. Germline-derived CDR1 and CDR2 are MNHEY and SMNVEV (reference sequence). Deletions cut 0 bases from V and 4 bases from J, with 9 bases between. CDR3 sequence (DNA): TGTGCCAGCAGTTTATCGGGACTGACCTATGGCTACACCTTC. As protein: CASSLSGLTYGYTF.

The rearrangement joins TRBV28 to TRBJ2-5; weak D call: TRBD1 (6 bases). The CDR3 covers 13 residues. V lost 8 bases and J 5 bases, leaving 15 bases between the germline ends. Germline CDR1 is MDHEN and CDR2 is SYDVKM. The CDR3 DNA is TGTGCCAGCCTACAGGGATTTGGGGAGACCCAGTACTTC. Its translation: CASLQGFGETQYF. The full variable domain, rest sourced from reference TRBV28 and TRBJ2-5, is DVKVTQSSRYLVKRTGEKVFLECVQDMDHENMFWYRQDPGLGLRLIYFSYDVKMKEKGDIPEGYSVSREKKERFSLILESASTNQTSMYLCASLQGFGETQYFGPGTRLLVL.

The rearrangement links TRBV7-3 to TRBJ2-5; 11 bases match TRBD2. The V segment lost 0 bases and the J segment 6 bases; nucleotides outside the gene matches: 15. In germline, CDR1 is SGHTA, CDR2 FQGTGA. CDR3 length: 19 residues. The CDR3 region is CASSLTSGRAGGGLKTQYF. The CDR3 DNA reads TGTGCCAGCAGCTTAACTAGCGGGAGGGCCGGAGGTGGATTGAAGACCCAGTACTTC.

This clonotype has just one count. This chain joins TRBV19 and TRBJ2-7; D gene unclear. Germline CDR1 and CDR2: LNHDA and SQIVND (reference sequence). The CDR3 spans 15 residues. V was cut by 5 bases and J by 1 base, with 15 bases left in between. The CDR3, as DNA: TGTGCCAGTAGTGTCGGGCAGAGAAGTTCCTACGAGCAGTACTTC. Its translation: CASSVGQRSSYEQYF.

This clonotype was detected many times. The chain couples TRBV4-3 to TRBJ2-7; D unclear. CDR3 length: 19 residues. Trimming cost V 3 bases and J 0 bases, with 24 bases left between them. The V gene's germline CDR1 is LGHNA and CDR2 YSLEER. The CDR3 DNA reads as TGCGCCAGCAGCCACCCTCTCCCCCGCCAGCGCGTGAGCTCCTACGAGCAGTACTTC. Translated: CASSHPLPRQRVSSYEQYF.

The rearrangement uses TRBV7-2 and TRBJ2-1, with D perhaps given as TRBD1 or TRBD2 (5 bases each). Looked up from germline, CDR1 is SGHTA and CDR2 is FQGNSA. The CDR3 has 14 residues. Trimming removed 0 bases at V and 8 bases at J, with 11 bases between. CDR3 sequence (DNA): TGTGCCAGCAGCTTAGCGCCCGGGACGGATGAGCAGTTCTTC. This translates into CASSLAPGTDEQFF.

Many counts were recorded for this clonotype. The V call is TRBV12-3 or TRBV12-4, the J call TRBJ1-3; D may be TRBD1 (5 bases). V shed 6 bases and J shed 1 base, with 22 bases lying between them. This CDR3 comprises 18 residues. The CDR3 coding sequence is TGTGCCAGCAGCCCTTGGGGGACCGGGGTAAGGTCTGGAAACACCATATATTTT. This encodes CASSPWGTGVRSGNTIYF.

This sequence joins TRBV6-1 and TRBJ2-7; either TRBD1 or TRBD2 may supply D (5 bases each). V lost 4 bases, J lost 6 bases, and 10 bases lay in between. The germline V gene has CDR1 MNHNS and CDR2 SASEGT. The CDR3 extends over 12 amino acids. CDR3 sequence (DNA): TGTGCCAGCAGTGGTGGGGACCTCGAGCAGTACTTC. Translation: CASSGGDLEQYF.

This clonotype was seen ten or more times. The V call is TRBV19, the J call TRBJ1-5, with 8 bases aligning to TRBD1. Germline V CDR1 and CDR2: LNHDA, SQIVND (reference sequence). Trimming removed 5 bases from V and 7 bases from J; junction bases left unmatched: 7. This CDR3 has 14 amino acids. The CDR3 DNA reads as TGTGCCAGTAGTCGAAACAGGGGGGAACAGCCCCAGCATTTT. Translated, it gives CASSRNRGEQPQHF.

This clonotype was detected a few times. This rearrangement joins TRBV28 to TRBJ1-2; D perhaps matches TRBD1 (6 bases). The CDR3 sequence is 16 residues long. The germline V gene has CDR1 MDHEN and CDR2 SYDVKM. The germline V and J ends were trimmed by 3 bases and 4 bases, with 18 bases remaining between them. The CDR3 DNA follows: TGTGCCAGCAGTTTTCTCTTCGCGCAGGGGTTCTATGGCTACACCTTC. It translates to CASSFLFAQGFYGYTF.

This clonotype has only a few counts. This chain joins TRBV6-1 and TRBJ2-7; no reliable D call. Germline V CDR1 and CDR2: MNHNS, SASEGT. The CDR3 sequence is 15 residues long. Between the trimmed V and J ends, which lost 0 bases and 6 bases, there was a span of 15 bases. CDR3 DNA: TGTGCCAGCAGTGAAGCGTATGGAGTTTCAGGCGAGCAGTACTTC. Its translation: CASSEAYGVSGEQYF.

This clonotype was picked up many times. The chain employs TRBV7-8 and TRBJ1-5, with D possibly TRBD1 on 5 matching bases. The CDR3 loop spans 13 amino acids. Germline loops: CDR1 SGHVS, CDR2 FQNEAQ. V was pared by 2 bases and J by 7 bases, with 9 bases between. The CDR3, as DNA: TGTGCCAGCAGCTTAATCAGGGACCAGCCCCAGCATTTT. As protein: CASSLIRDQPQHF.

This clonotype was found many times. The chain joins TRBV6-5 to TRBJ2-7; 8 positions match TRBD1. V lost 6 bases and J lost 2; bases outside the gene matches: 3. The germline V gene encodes CDR1 MNHEY and CDR2 SVGAGI. The CDR3 consists of 13 residues. The CDR3 protein is CASSSDRAYEQYF. The CDR3 coding sequence is TGTGCCAGCAGCTCGGACAGGGCCTACGAGCAGTACTTC.

This clonotype was seen repeatedly, ten times or more. The rearrangement uses TRBV29-1 and TRBJ2-7; a weak D match, TRBD1 (6 bases). Trimming took 5 bases from V and 2 from J, leaving 10 bases between them. The CDR3 contains 12 residues. CDR1 is SQVTM, CDR2 ANQGSEA, per germline. The CDR3 DNA reads TGCAGCGTTACAGGGTCTACCTACGAGCAGTACTTC. This encodes CSVTGSTYEQYF.

This rearrangement joins TRBV29-1 to TRBJ1-1; a possible D gene is TRBD1 (5 bases). The V end was cut by 4 bases, the J end by 1 base, with 10 bases between. Germline CDR1 and CDR2: SQVTM and ANQGSEA. There are 13 residues in the CDR3. The DNA of the CDR3 is TGCAGCGTTGTGAGGGGAGGGAACACTGAAGCTTTCTTT. It yields the protein CSVVRGGNTEAFF. Based on the CDR3 plus reference TRBV29-1 and TRBJ1-1, the full variable domain is SAVISQKPSRDICQRGTSLTIQCQVDSQVTMMFWYRQQPGQSLTLIATANQGSEATYESGFVIDKFPISRPNLTFSTLTVSNMSPEDSSIYLCSVVRGGNTEAFFGQGTRLTVV.

On this clonotype: A much bigger clone sits one base away, suggesting this may be a read error. The chain has TRBV27 and TRBJ2-2; TRBD1 matches 11 bases. V gave up 6 bases and J gave up 2 bases; unmatched junction bases: 11. This CDR3 comprises 18 residues. The germline CDR1 and CDR2 sequences are MNHEY and SMNVEV (reference sequence). CDR3 amino acids: CASSQTDRGRVNTGELFF. CDR3 sequence (DNA): TGTGCCAGCAGCCAGACGGACAGGGGGCGGGTTAACACCGGGGAGCTGTTTTTT.

The V call is TRBV20-1, the J call TRBJ2-7, with D hard to call. V lost 3 bases and J 9 bases, leaving 15 bases between the germline ends. Germline values: CDR1 DFQATT, CDR2 SNEGSKA (reference sequence). The CDR3 spans 12 residues. CDR3: CSARPPVGGQYF. For the CDR3, the DNA is TGCAGTGCTAGGCCCCCGGTCGGTGGGCAGTACTTC.

This clonotype was recorded at least ten times. This sequence joins TRBV4-2 and TRBJ2-5, with 8 bases identical to TRBD2. Germline CDR1 is LGHNA and CDR2 is YNFKEQ. CDR3 length: 17 residues. J lost 9 bases, V lost 0 bases, and 15 bases had no gene match. The CDR3 region is CASSQDSPGGPRLAQYF. For the CDR3, the DNA is TGTGCCAGCAGCCAAGATTCGCCGGGAGGGCCCCGATTGGCCCAGTACTTC.